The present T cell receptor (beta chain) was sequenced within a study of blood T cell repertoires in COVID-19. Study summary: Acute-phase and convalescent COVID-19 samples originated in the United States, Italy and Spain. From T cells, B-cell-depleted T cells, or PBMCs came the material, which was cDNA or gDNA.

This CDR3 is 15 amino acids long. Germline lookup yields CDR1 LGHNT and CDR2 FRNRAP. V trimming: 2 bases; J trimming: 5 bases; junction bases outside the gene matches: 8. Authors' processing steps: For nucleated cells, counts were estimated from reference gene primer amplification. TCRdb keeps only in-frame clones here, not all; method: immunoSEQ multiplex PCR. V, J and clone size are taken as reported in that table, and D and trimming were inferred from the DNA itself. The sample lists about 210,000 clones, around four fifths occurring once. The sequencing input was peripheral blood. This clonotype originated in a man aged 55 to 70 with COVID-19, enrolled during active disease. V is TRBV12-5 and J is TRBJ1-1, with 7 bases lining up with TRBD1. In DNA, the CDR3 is TGTGCTAGTGGTTTGACCTCAGGGGGAGGTACTGAAGCTTTCTTT. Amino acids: CASGLTSGGGTEAFF. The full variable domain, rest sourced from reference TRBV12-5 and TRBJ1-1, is DARVTQTPRHKVTEMGQEVTMRCQPILGHNTVFWYRQTMMQGLELLAYFRNRAPLDDSGMPKDRFSAEMPDATLATLKIQPSEPRDSAVYFCASGLTSGGGTEAFFGQGTRLTVV.